This T cell receptor (beta chain) was recorded in a study of T cell clonality in common variable immunodeficiency. General study points: T cell subpopulation sequencing would be needed to explain CVID clonality. In common variable immunodeficiency, TCR beta chains reportedly carried fewer deletions and N-nucleotide insertions.

Donors gave 5 to 8 ml heparinized peripheral whole blood. Many counts were recorded for this clone. The target antigen is unknown. The CDR3 end falls 3 residues outside the read, so it is completed with the germline J gene. The CDR3 is made up of 14 amino acids. V lost 5 bases and J lost 8; bases outside the gene matches: 7. Measured with immunoSEQ multiplex PCR; TCRdb has only the in-frame clones, and not every one. The record shows approximately 81,000 clones for this sample, with no singletons present. The receptor's source is a person aged 18 to 75 in good health. The rearrangement links TRBV12-3 or TRBV12-4 to TRBJ2-1, with 9 bases aligning to TRBD1. Material: peripheral blood mononuclear cells. CDR3 residues: CASSPSRDRDEQFF. The sequenced CDR3 bases are TGTGCCAGCAGTCCCTCCCGGGACAGGGATGAG.